This T cell receptor (beta chain) was sequenced in a study of beta chain features in type 1 diabetes. Overall study context: When patients were set against healthy donors, age, gender and cell yields were similar.

The authors reverse transcribed all of the isolated RNA, so sequencing captured expressed TCRB transcripts. Sequencing was performed with immunoSEQ multiplex PCR; in TCRdb, only in-frame clones are kept and a portion is missing. The top ten hold 0.68% of the sample, which has some 140,000 clones, approximately 9.2% seen once. General observations from the study: Type 1 diabetes patients had moderately but significantly shorter TCRB CDR3s in all four CD4+ subsets. Equally in patients and controls, PCR might preferentially amplify shorter templates. Comparison showed that naive, central memory and Treg TCRB repertoires appeared more similar among patients than among healthy donors.

The germline V gene has CDR1 LNHDA and CDR2 SQIVND (reference sequence). V dropped 6 bases and J dropped 8 bases, with 19 bases sitting between them. The CDR3 has 14 residues. This clone occurred once. Its matching antigen is unknown. The material sequenced was central memory CD4+ T cells from blood. This chain connects TRBV19 to TRBJ1-2; D unclear. The TCR comes from a man younger than 35 in good health. The CDR3 bases are TGTGCCAGTAGGACGCAACCCACGGGTCACGGCTACACCTTC. This codes for CASRTQPTGHGYTF.